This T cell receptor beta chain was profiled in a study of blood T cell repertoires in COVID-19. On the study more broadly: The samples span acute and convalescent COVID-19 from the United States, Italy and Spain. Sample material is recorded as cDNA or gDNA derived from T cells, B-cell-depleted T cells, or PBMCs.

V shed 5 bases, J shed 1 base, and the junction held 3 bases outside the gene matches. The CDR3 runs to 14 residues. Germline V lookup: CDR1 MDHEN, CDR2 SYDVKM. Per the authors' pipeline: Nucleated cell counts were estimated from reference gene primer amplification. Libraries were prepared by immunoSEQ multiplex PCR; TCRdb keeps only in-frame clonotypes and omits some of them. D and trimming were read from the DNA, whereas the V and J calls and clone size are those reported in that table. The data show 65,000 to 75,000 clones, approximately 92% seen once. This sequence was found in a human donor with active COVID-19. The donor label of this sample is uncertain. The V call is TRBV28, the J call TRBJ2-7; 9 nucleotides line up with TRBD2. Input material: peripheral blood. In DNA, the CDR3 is TGTGCCAGCAGTATTCTAGCGGGATCCTACGAGCAGTACTTC. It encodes CASSILAGSYEQYF.